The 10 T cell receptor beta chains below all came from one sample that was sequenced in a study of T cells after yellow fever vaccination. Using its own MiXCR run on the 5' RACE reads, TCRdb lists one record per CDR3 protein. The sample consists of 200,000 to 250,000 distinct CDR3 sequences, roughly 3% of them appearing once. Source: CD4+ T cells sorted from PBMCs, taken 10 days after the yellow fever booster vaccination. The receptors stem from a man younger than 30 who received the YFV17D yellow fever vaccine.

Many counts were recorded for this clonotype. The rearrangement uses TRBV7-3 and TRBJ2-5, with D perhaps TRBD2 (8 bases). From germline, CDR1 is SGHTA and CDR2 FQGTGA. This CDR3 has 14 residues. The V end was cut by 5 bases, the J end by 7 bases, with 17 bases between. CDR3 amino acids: CASSPGRGRMTQYF. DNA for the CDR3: TGTGCCAGCAGCCCCGGGAGGGGGCGGATGACCCAGTACTTC.

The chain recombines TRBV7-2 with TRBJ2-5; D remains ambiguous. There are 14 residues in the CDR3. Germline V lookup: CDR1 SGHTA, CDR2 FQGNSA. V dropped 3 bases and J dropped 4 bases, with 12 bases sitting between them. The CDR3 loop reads CASSFSGRSETQYF. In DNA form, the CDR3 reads TGTGCCAGCAGCTTCAGTGGGCGTTCAGAGACCCAGTACTTC.

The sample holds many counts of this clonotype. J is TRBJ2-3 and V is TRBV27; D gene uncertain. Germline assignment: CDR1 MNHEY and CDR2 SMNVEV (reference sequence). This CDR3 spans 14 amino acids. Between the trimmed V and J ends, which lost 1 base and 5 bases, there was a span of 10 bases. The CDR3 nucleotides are TGTGCCAGCAGTTTATTCTCCCCCGAAGATACGCAGTATTTT. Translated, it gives CASSLFSPEDTQYF.

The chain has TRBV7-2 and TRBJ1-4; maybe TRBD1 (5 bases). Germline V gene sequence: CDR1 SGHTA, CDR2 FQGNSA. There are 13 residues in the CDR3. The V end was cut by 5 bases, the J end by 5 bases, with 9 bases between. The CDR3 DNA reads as TGTGCCAGCAGCATCAGACAGAATGAAAAACTGTTTTTT. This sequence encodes CASSIRQNEKLFF.

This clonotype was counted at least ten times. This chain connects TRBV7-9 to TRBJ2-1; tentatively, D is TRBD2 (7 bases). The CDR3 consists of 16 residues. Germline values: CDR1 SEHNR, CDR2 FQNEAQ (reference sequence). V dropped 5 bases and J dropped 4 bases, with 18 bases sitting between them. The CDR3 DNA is TGTGCCAGCAGCCCCGGGGGGCTAGCAGTTTACAATGAGCAGTTCTTC. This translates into CASSPGGLAVYNEQFF.

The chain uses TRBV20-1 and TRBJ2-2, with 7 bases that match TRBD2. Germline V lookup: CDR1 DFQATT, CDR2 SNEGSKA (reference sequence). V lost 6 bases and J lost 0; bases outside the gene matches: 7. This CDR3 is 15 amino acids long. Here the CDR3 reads CSAKTGGANTGELFF. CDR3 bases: TGCAGTGCAAAAACGGGGGGAGCGAACACCGGGGAGCTGTTTTTT.

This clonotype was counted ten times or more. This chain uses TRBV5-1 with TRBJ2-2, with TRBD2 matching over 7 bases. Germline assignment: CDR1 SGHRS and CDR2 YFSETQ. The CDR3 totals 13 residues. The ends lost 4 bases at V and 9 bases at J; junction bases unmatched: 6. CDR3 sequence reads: CASSGTTIRELFF. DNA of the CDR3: TGCGCCAGCAGCGGGACTACGATCCGGGAGCTGTTTTTT.

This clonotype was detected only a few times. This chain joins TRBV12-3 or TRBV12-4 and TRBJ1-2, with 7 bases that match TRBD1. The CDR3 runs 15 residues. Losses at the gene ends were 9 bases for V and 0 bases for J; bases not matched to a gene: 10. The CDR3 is CASASGTASNYGYTF. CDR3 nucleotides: TGTGCCAGTGCTTCCGGGACAGCCTCTAACTATGGCTACACCTTC.

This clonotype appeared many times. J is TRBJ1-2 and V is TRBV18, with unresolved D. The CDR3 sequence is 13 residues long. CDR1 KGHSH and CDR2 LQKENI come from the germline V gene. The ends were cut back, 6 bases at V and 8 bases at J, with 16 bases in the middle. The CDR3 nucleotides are TGTGCCAGCTCTCTCTCAGGAAATACGGGCTACACCTTC. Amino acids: CASSLSGNTGYTF.

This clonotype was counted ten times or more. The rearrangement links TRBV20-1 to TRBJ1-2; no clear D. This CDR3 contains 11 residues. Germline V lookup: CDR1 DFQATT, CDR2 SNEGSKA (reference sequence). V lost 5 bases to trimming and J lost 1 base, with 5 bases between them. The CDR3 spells CSAPDNYGYTF. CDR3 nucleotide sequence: TGCAGTGCTCCAGATAACTATGGCTACACCTTC.